The next 25 T cell receptor beta chains were all read from a single sample in a study of blood T cell repertoires in COVID-19. TCRdb keeps only in-frame clones here, not all; method: immunoSEQ multiplex PCR. The sample shows approximately 150,000 clones, roughly 90% of them seen only once. Sequencing was performed on peripheral blood. The receptors derive from a human donor in a cohort sampled during active COVID-19.

This clone appeared once. This sequence joins TRBV12-2 and TRBJ2-7; the table's D gene call, TRBD1, was not cross checked with the DNA. TRBV12-2 is deemed a pseudogene. This CDR3 is built from 17 residues. The CDR3 region has the DNA TGTGCAAGTCGCTCTGGAGGGGGGCGGGACAGGGGTACCGAGCAGTACTTC. Translation: CASRSGGGRDRGTEQYF.

The gene calls are TRBV6-4 and TRBJ1-6; a weak D match, TRBD1 (5 bases). Deletions cut 2 bases from V and 6 bases from J, with 11 bases between. The CDR3 sequence is 15 residues long. Germline CDR1 and CDR2: MRHNA and SNTAGT. The CDR3 sequence is CASSDKQGGNSPLHF. CDR3 sequence (DNA): TGTGCCAGCAGTGACAAGCAGGGAGGTAATTCACCCCTCCACTTT.

The chain is built from TRBV5-1 and TRBJ1-2; 7 bases match TRBD1. Germline V gene data show CDR1 as SGHRS and CDR2 as YFSETQ. This CDR3 is 13 amino acids long. The junction had 6 bases not matched to a gene; V was cut back by 4 bases and J by 6 bases. This CDR3 is CASSTRGEDGYTF. The CDR3 DNA reads TGCGCCAGCAGCACCAGGGGGGAAGATGGCTACACCTTC.

The CDR3 region is CASSHSANTGELFF. The DNA of the CDR3 is TGTGCCAGTAGCCATTCGGCGAACACCGGGGAGCTGTTTTTT. The chain recombines TRBV19 with TRBJ2-2; D ambiguous. This CDR3 comprises 14 residues. The V and J ends lost 6 bases and 0 bases respectively, with 8 bases between them. Germline V gene lookup returns CDR1 LNHDA and CDR2 SQIVND (reference sequence).

The chain links TRBV2 to TRBJ1-2; TRBD1 matches 10 bases. V lost 0 bases, J lost 8 bases, and 9 bases stayed unmatched. Germline loops: CDR1 SNHLY, CDR2 FYNNEI. CDR3 length equals 16 residues. The CDR3 DNA sequence: TGTGCCAGCAGTGAAGCGGAGGGACAGGGGAGAGTGGGCTACACCTTC. Protein: CASSEAEGQGRVGYTF.

The V gene is TRBV5-1, the J gene TRBJ1-2; 8 bases are shared with TRBD1. This CDR3 is 16 amino acids long. Trimming took 2 bases from V and 0 from J; bases not matched to a gene: 6. Germline V gene data show CDR1 as SGHRS and CDR2 as YFSETQ. The CDR3: CASSFGTGMTNYGYTF. CDR3 sequence (DNA): TGCGCCAGCAGCTTCGGGACAGGCATGACTAACTATGGCTACACCTTC.

The chain carries TRBV3-1 (or the pseudogene TRBV3-2) and TRBJ2-6; D is unclear. Germline V gene data show CDR1 as LGHDT and CDR2 as YNNKEL (reference sequence). The CDR3 sequence is 15 residues long. The ends were cut back, 0 bases at V and 1 base at J, with 4 bases in the middle. CDR3 in DNA: TGTGCCAGCAGCCAAGACAGGTCTGGGGCCAACGTCCTGACTTTC. Protein: CASSQDRSGANVLTF.

This sequence joins TRBV4-2 and TRBJ1-2; 9 bases are shared with TRBD1. The CDR3 has 14 residues. With 5 bases clipped from V and 3 bases from J, the junction kept 4 bases outside the gene matches. CDR1 and CDR2 from the germline V gene are LGHNA and YNFKEQ. The CDR3 reads CASSGRDRDYGYTF. The CDR3 bases are TGTGCCAGCAGCGGCCGGGACAGGGACTATGGCTACACCTTC.

The chain links TRBV7-2 to TRBJ2-7; D perhaps matches TRBD1 (6 bases). Germline V gives CDR1 SGHTA, CDR2 FQGNSA. CDR3 length: 15 residues. Trimming removed 0 bases from V and 5 bases from J, with 14 bases in between. CDR3 bases: TGTGCCAGCAGCTTAGCCTTGGCAGGGGCAGACGAGCAGTACTTC. Translation: CASSLALAGADEQYF.

This rearrangement joins TRBV12-5 to TRBJ1-2; the D gene is possibly TRBD1 (5 bases). V lost 6 bases and J lost 4, with 15 bases in between. Germline V lookup: CDR1 LGHNT, CDR2 FRNRAP. The CDR3 runs to 14 residues. For the CDR3, the DNA is TGTGCTAGTGGCCTCGGAGGGACGGTCTATGGCTACACCTTC. It is translated as CASGLGGTVYGYTF.

V and J are TRBV5-1 and TRBJ1-1; 7 bases agree with TRBD1. With V trimmed by 1 base and J by 0 bases, 3 bases remained unmatched. Germline CDR1 reads SGHRS; CDR2 reads YFSETQ. CDR3 length equals 15 residues. CDR3 DNA sequence: TGCGCCAGCAGCTTGTTTACAGGGGTGAACACTGAAGCTTTCTTT. Encoded protein: CASSLFTGVNTEAFF.

This chain connects TRBV5-1 to TRBJ2-7; D possibly corresponds to TRBD1 (5 bases). Germline CDR1 SGHRS, CDR2 YFSETQ. The CDR3 extends over 15 amino acids. Trimming stripped 4 bases from V and 7 bases from J, with 21 bases between. The CDR3 DNA reads as TGCGCCAGCAGCCTTGGATTCACCAGGGTGGGGGAGCAGTACTTC. Protein: CASSLGFTRVGEQYF.

The V gene is TRBV4-1, the J gene TRBJ2-7; 7 nucleotides line up with TRBD2. Looked up from germline, CDR1 is MGHRA and CDR2 is YSYEKL. The J segment lost 4 bases and the V segment lost 4 bases, leaving 7 bases of the junction unmatched. The CDR3 covers 14 residues. Here the CDR3 DNA reads TGCGCCAGCAGCCCCGTTGGGGGAGGGTACGAGCAGTACTTC. Translating gives CASSPVGGGYEQYF.

The rearrangement links TRBV3-1 (or the pseudogene TRBV3-2) to TRBJ2-7; no reliable D call. CDR3 length: 13 residues. CDR1 is LGHDT and CDR2 is YNNKEL in the germline V gene (reference sequence). The V end was cut by 2 bases, the J end by 0 bases, with 5 bases between. CDR3 protein: CASSQLSSYEQYF. Here the CDR3 DNA reads TGTGCCAGCAGCCAACTCAGCTCCTACGAGCAGTACTTC.

This chain links TRBV7-8 with TRBJ1-2; 10 bases fit TRBD1. Germline loops: CDR1 SGHVS, CDR2 FQNEAQ. Trimming at V came to 1 base and at J to 1 base, leaving 12 bases not matched to a gene. This CDR3 has 19 residues. CDR3 nucleotide sequence: TGTGCCAGCAGCTTAGTTAGGTTAGGGACAGGGGTTCTTAACTATGGCTACACCTTC. Protein: CASSLVRLGTGVLNYGYTF. The complete variable domain, with remaining parts taken from reference TRBV7-8 and TRBJ1-2, reads GAGVSQSPRYKVAKRGQDVALRCDPISGHVSLFWYQQALGQGPEFLTYFQNEAQLDKSGLPSDRFFAERPEGSVSTLKIQRTQQEDSAVYLCASSLVRLGTGVLNYGYTFGSGTRLTVV.

The chain couples TRBV19 to TRBJ2-7, with 9 bases that match TRBD1. The CDR3 covers 14 residues. Germline V gene lookup returns CDR1 LNHDA and CDR2 SQIVND (reference sequence). V dropped 7 bases and J dropped 2; count of bases not matched to a gene: 6. CDR3 protein: CASMGTGIPYEQYF. CDR3 bases: TGTGCCAGTATGGGGACAGGGATACCCTACGAGCAGTACTTC.

The chain is built from TRBV25-1 and TRBJ1-4; D remains unclear. The CDR3 loop spans 15 amino acids. Germline CDR1 MGHDK, CDR2 SYGVNS. Trimming stripped 7 bases from V and 5 bases from J, with 17 bases between. CDR3 region: CASTLGGQINEKLFF. The CDR3 nucleotides are TGTGCCAGCACCCTAGGAGGGCAGATAAATGAAAAACTGTTTTTT.

The chain carries TRBV3-1 (or the pseudogene TRBV3-2) and TRBJ2-3; the match to TRBD2 covers 8 bases. CDR1 and CDR2 (germline): LGHDT, YNNKEL (reference sequence). The CDR3 is 16 amino acids. V lost 2 bases, J lost 0 bases, and 4 bases stayed unmatched. Here the CDR3 DNA reads TGTGCCAGCAGCCAATCGCCGGGGGGGAGCACAGATACGCAGTATTTT. This gives the protein CASSQSPGGSTDTQYF.

The chain combines TRBV19 with TRBJ1-5, with TRBD1 matching over 7 bases. Germline CDR1 LNHDA, CDR2 SQIVND (reference sequence). V lost 10 bases and J lost 5; bases outside the gene matches: 8. The CDR3 covers 13 residues. The CDR3 coding sequence is TGTGCCACCCGAGGGGGCCGCTATCAGCCCCAGCATTTT. Translated, it gives CATRGGRYQPQHF.

This rearrangement joins TRBV12-3 or TRBV12-4 to TRBJ1-1, with D possibly TRBD1 on 5 matching bases. CDR3 length: 13 residues. The V end lost 1 base, the J end lost 10 bases, and 13 bases lay between the germline ends. CDR3 region: CASSLVSRAIAFF. The CDR3 DNA reads as TGTGCCAGCAGTTTAGTTTCCAGGGCCATAGCTTTCTTT.

This clone came up once. This specimen includes other DNA sequences encoding the same CDR3. The V gene is TRBV7-7, the J gene TRBJ2-5, with 9 nucleotides matching TRBD2. Germline lookup yields CDR1 SSHAT and CDR2 FNYEAQ (reference sequence). The CDR3 spans 16 residues. After removal of 1 base from V and 5 bases from J, the junction contained 8 bases not matched to a gene. The CDR3 here is CASSLGAGGPGETQYF. The CDR3 DNA follows: TGTGCCAGCAGCTTAGGGGCGGGGGGGCCGGGGGAGACCCAGTACTTC.

The chain carries TRBV27 and TRBJ2-1, with D possibly matching TRBD2 (5 bases). V lost 0 bases to trimming and J lost 0 bases, with 6 bases between them. The germline CDR1 and CDR2 sequences are MNHEY and SMNVEV (reference sequence). The CDR3 spans 15 residues. Written as DNA, the CDR3 is TGTGCCAGCAGTTTATCAGGGAGCTCCTACAATGAGCAGTTCTTC. Amino acid sequence: CASSLSGSSYNEQFF.

This chain uses TRBV11-2 with TRBJ2-7; TRBD2 matches at 11 bases. This CDR3 is built from 13 residues. Losses at the gene ends were 4 bases for V and 4 bases for J; bases not matched to a gene: 0. Germline lookup yields CDR1 SGHAT and CDR2 FQNNGV. CDR3 sequence: CASSSSGGYEQYF. CDR3 nucleotide sequence: TGTGCCAGCAGCTCTAGCGGGGGGTACGAGCAGTACTTC.

This clone was seen once. The chain uses TRBV4-2 and TRBJ2-7, with a possible D match to TRBD1 (6 bases). Germline CDR1 LGHNA, CDR2 YNFKEQ. The CDR3 is 13 residues long. Between the trimmed V and J ends, which lost 1 base and 4 bases, there was a span of 8 bases. Here the CDR3 reads CASSQGGQYEQYF. The CDR3 region has the DNA TGTGCCAGCAGCCAAGGAGGACAGTACGAGCAGTACTTC.

This clone was counted once. The rearrangement joins TRBV18 to TRBJ1-2, with D hard to call. This CDR3 contains 15 residues. Germline lookup yields CDR1 KGHSH and CDR2 LQKENI. The V end lost 3 bases, the J end lost 0 bases, and 11 bases lay between the germline ends. The CDR3 nucleotides are TGTGCCAGCTCACCGGGCTTAAACACTAACTATGGCTACACCTTC. Its protein product is CASSPGLNTNYGYTF.